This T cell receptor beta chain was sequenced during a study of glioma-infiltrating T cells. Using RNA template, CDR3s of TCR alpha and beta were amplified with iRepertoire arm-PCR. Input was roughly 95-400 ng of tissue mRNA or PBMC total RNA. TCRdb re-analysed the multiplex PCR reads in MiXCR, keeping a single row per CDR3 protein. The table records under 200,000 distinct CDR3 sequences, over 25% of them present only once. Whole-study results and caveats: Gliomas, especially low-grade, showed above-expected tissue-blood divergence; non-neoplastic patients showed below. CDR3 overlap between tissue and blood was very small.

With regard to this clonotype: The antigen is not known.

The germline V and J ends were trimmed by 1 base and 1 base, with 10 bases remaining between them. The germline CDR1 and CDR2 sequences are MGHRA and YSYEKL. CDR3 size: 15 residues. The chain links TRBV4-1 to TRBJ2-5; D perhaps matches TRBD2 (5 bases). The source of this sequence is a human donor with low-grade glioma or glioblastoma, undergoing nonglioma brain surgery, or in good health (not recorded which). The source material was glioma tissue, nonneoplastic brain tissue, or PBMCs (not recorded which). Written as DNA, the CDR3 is TGCGCCAGCAGCCAAGGGAGGAAATTCCAAGAGACCCAGTACTTC. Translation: CASSQGRKFQETQYF.